These 29 T cell receptor beta chains originate from one sample sequenced in a study of blood T cells in healthy people across ages. Primed by a sample-barcoded 5' primer and a J-beta primer mix, a second PCR proceeded for roughly 7 to 11 cycles. In TCRdb, the 5' RACE reads were re-called with MiXCR into one record per CDR3 protein. The table shows hundreds of thousands of distinct CDR3 sequences, with around 54% occurring only once. Sequencing was done on a sample of blood. The receptors shown here come from a man aged 55 to 69 in good health.

This clonotype was observed a handful of times. The gene calls are TRBV3-1 and TRBJ2-1; D call uncertain. V was trimmed by 0 bases and J by 2 bases, leaving 8 bases between them. The CDR3 contains 15 residues. Germline V gene sequence: CDR1 LGHDT, CDR2 YNNKEL (reference sequence). This chain's CDR3 is CASSQDAGTYNEQFF. The DNA for the CDR3 is TGTGCCAGCAGCCAAGATGCAGGTACCTACAATGAGCAGTTCTTC.

The chain links TRBV6-1 to TRBJ1-6; no firm D call. CDR3 length: 13 residues. Germline V gene sequence: CDR1 MNHNS, CDR2 SASEGT. The V end lost 8 bases, the J end lost 9 bases, and 14 bases lay between the germline ends. In DNA, the CDR3 is TGTGCCAGCCTCCGAGATACGGGTTCACCCCTCCACTTT. Translating gives CASLRDTGSPLHF.

This sequence joins TRBV18 and TRBJ2-7; D remains unclear. CDR3 size: 12 residues. The V gene lost 1 base and the J gene lost 12 bases, with 13 bases spanning the gap. Germline CDR1 and CDR2: KGHSH and LQKENI. CDR3 in amino acids: CASSPQDGAVYF. The CDR3 DNA sequence: TGTGCCAGCTCACCACAGGACGGAGCAGTGTACTTC. The entire variable domain, with the rest obtained from reference TRBV18 and TRBJ2-7, is as follows: NAGVMQNPRHLVRRRGQEARLRCSPMKGHSHVYWYRQLPEEGLKFMVYLQKENIIDESGMPKERFSAEFPKEGPSILRIQQVVRGDSAAYFCASSPQDGAVYFGPGTRLTVT.

The sample holds one count of this clonotype. The CDR3 protein is CASTTGLSNQPQHF. The CDR3 coding sequence is TGTGCCAGCACAACAGGGCTGAGCAATCAGCCCCAGCATTTT. The genes are TRBV6-2 or TRBV6-3 and TRBJ1-5; tentative D call: TRBD1 (6 bases). V shed 7 bases and J shed 1 base, with 11 bases lying between them. The CDR3 has 14 amino acids. In germline, CDR1 is MNHEY, CDR2 SVGEGT.

V gene TRBV20-1 combines with J gene TRBJ2-3; 10 bases are a match to TRBD1. This CDR3 has 16 residues. Germline CDR1 is DFQATT and CDR2 is SNEGSKA (reference sequence). Trimming at V came to 3 bases and at J to 0 bases, leaving 6 bases not matched to a gene. The CDR3 coding sequence is TGCAGTGCTAGCCCGGGACAGGGGCGAAGCACAGATACGCAGTATTTT. As protein: CSASPGQGRSTDTQYF.

The chain has TRBV6-5 and TRBJ1-1, with D hard to call. The ends were cut back, 6 bases at V and 4 bases at J, with 18 bases in the middle. CDR1 is MNHEY and CDR2 is SVGAGI in the germline V gene. The CDR3 runs to 15 residues. The CDR3 region has the DNA TGTGCCAGCAGGAAAGCCTCCGTGAGGGCCACTGAAGCTTTCTTT. This translates into CASRKASVRATEAFF.

The gene calls are TRBV4-1 and TRBJ2-7; tentative D call: TRBD2 (5 bases). Germline V gene data show CDR1 as MGHRA and CDR2 as YSYEKL. The CDR3 runs to 17 residues. V was pared by 0 bases and J by 1 base, with 16 bases between. DNA for the CDR3: TGCGCCAGCAGCCAAGATTGGAGGACCCAACGGTCCTACGAGCAGTACTTC. Its protein is CASSQDWRTQRSYEQYF.

This clonotype was counted between two and nine times. The CDR3 here is CASTPGGLNTGELFF. In DNA, the CDR3 is TGTGCCAGCACTCCCGGGGGCCTGAACACCGGGGAGCTGTTTTTT. This chain links TRBV7-6 with TRBJ2-2; tentatively, D is TRBD1 or TRBD2 (6 bases each). V lost 7 bases and J lost 1, with 13 bases in between. CDR1 SGHVS and CDR2 FNYEAQ come from the germline V gene. The CDR3 has 15 amino acids.

In this sample, this clonotype turned up a few times. V gene TRBV20-1 combines with J gene TRBJ1-1; perhaps TRBD1 as D (6 bases). This CDR3 has 12 amino acids. Between the trimmed V and J ends, which lost 6 bases and 4 bases, there was a span of 12 bases. From germline, CDR1 is DFQATT and CDR2 SNEGSKA (reference sequence). The DNA for the CDR3 is TGCAGTGCCCGGACAGTTGGCACTGAAGCTTTCTTT. The encoded protein is CSARTVGTEAFF.

As regards this clonotype: The junction and the germline gene differ at one end; a read error may be behind it. The V and J genes are TRBV18 and TRBJ2-1, with a weak D call TRBD2 (6 bases). Looked up from germline, CDR1 is KGHSH and CDR2 is LQKENI. The CDR3 runs to 17 residues. The CDR3 reads CASSPPNSGSSYNEQFF. CDR3 sequence (DNA): TGTGCCAGCTCGCCACCCAATAGCGGTAGCTCCTACAATGAGCAGTTCTTC.

This clonotype was seen a handful of times. This chain joins TRBV5-1 and TRBJ2-1, with D perhaps matching TRBD1 (6 bases). Germline CDR1 SGHRS, CDR2 YFSETQ. Trimming shortened V by 4 bases and J by 5 bases, and 19 bases separated the two germline ends. The CDR3 has 16 residues. The CDR3 bases are TGCGCCAGCAGCCCAACCGGGGCCAGGGGTGACAATGAGCAGTTCTTC. Amino acid sequence: CASSPTGARGDNEQFF. Drawing the rest from reference TRBV5-1 and TRBJ2-1, the complete variable domain is KAGVTQTPRYLIKTRGQQVTLSCSPISGHRSVSWYQQTPGQGLQFLFEYFSETQRNKGNFPGRFSGRQFSNSRSEMNVSTLELGDSALYLCASSPTGARGDNEQFFGPGTRLTVL.

This clonotype has a handful of counts. The rearrangement uses TRBV2 and TRBJ2-7; TRBD2 matches at 12 bases. The assigned J gene may be wrong: the sequence end matches TRBJ2-5 better. The length of the CDR3 is 16 residues. CDR1 and CDR2 from the germline V gene are SNHLY and FYNNEI. The chain's CDR3 is CASSDGLAGGTETQYF. CDR3 nucleotides: TGTGCCAGCAGTGACGGGCTAGCGGGGGGGACAGAGACCCAGTACTTC.

The rearrangement links TRBV6-5 to TRBJ2-5; 9 nucleotides agree with TRBD1. This CDR3 spans 14 amino acids. Unmatched junction bases numbered 13, after V lost 6 bases and J lost 11 bases. The germline gives CDR1 MNHEY, CDR2 SVGAGI. The chain's CDR3 is CASSRGQGYNEQYF. CDR3 sequence (DNA): TGTGCCAGCAGCAGAGGACAGGGGTACAATGAGCAGTACTTC.

The chain couples TRBV19 to TRBJ2-3; D is uncertain. Germline CDR1 LNHDA, CDR2 SQIVND (reference sequence). V was clipped by 7 bases and J by 1 base, with 9 bases between them. The CDR3 has 13 residues. This CDR3 is CASTVKGTDTQYF. The DNA for the CDR3 is TGTGCCAGTACGGTAAAGGGCACAGATACGCAGTATTTT. The variable domain in full, completed from reference TRBV19 and TRBJ2-3, reads DGGITQSPKYLFRKEGQNVTLSCEQNLNHDAMYWYRQDPGQGLRLIYYSQIVNDFQKGDIAEGYSVSREKKESFPLTVTSAQKNPTAFYLCASTVKGTDTQYFGPGTRLTVL.

V and J are TRBV10-3 and TRBJ2-7, with D possibly being TRBD1 (6 bases). The closer fit of TRBJ2-5 to the DNA end suggests the J call may be wrong. CDR1 and CDR2 from the germline V gene are ENHRY and SYGVKD. This CDR3 is built from 13 residues. The CDR3: CAIRGEGQETQYF. Written as DNA, the CDR3 is TGTGCCATCAGGGGGGAAGGACAGGAGACCCAGTACTTC.

The rearrangement joins TRBV7-2 to TRBJ2-7, with D uncertain. V was cut by 5 bases and J by 7 bases, with 18 bases left in between. Germline values: CDR1 SGHTA, CDR2 FQGNSA. The CDR3 is made up of 14 amino acids. In DNA form, the CDR3 reads TGTGCCAGCAGCCCCAGGATGGCCGTACGGGAGCAGTACTTC. Amino acid sequence: CASSPRMAVREQYF. Full variable domain (outside the CDR3, taken from reference TRBV7-2 and TRBJ2-7): GAGVSQSPSNKVTEKGKDVELRCDPISGHTALYWYRQSLGQGLEFLIYFQGNSAPDKSGLPSDRFSAERTGGSVSTLTIQRTQQEDSAVYLCASSPRMAVREQYFGPGTRLTVT.

The V and J genes are TRBV29-1 and TRBJ2-6; D is tentatively TRBD1 or TRBD2 (5 bases each). This CDR3 is 14 amino acids long. The germline gives CDR1 SQVTM, CDR2 ANQGSEA. Between the trimmed V and J ends, which lost 6 bases and 15 bases, there was a span of 24 bases. The CDR3 DNA reads TGCAGCGTCCAAGTGGGGACGGCGGGTAGAGCCCTGACTTTC. This sequence encodes CSVQVGTAGRALTF.

This clonotype was counted a few times. The V gene is TRBV6-5, the J gene TRBJ1-6, with D possibly matching TRBD1 (6 bases). CDR3 length: 14 amino acids. Germline CDR1 MNHEY, CDR2 SVGAGI. V lost 2 bases to trimming and J lost 12 bases, with 14 bases between them. In DNA form, the CDR3 reads TGTGCCAGCAGTTACCGGGACCGGGACAAACCCCTCCACTTT. It codes for CASSYRDRDKPLHF.

The genes are TRBV7-2 and TRBJ2-1; 8 nucleotides line up with TRBD1. With 5 bases clipped from V and 15 bases from J, the junction kept 15 bases outside the gene matches. Germline loops: CDR1 SGHTA, CDR2 FQGNSA. The CDR3 runs to 14 residues. The CDR3 nucleotides are TGTGCCAGCAGCCTAGGGCATCTGCAGGGGGCACGGTTCTTC. This sequence encodes CASSLGHLQGARFF. Full variable domain (outside the CDR3, taken from reference TRBV7-2 and TRBJ2-1): GAGVSQSPSNKVTEKGKDVELRCDPISGHTALYWYRQSLGQGLEFLIYFQGNSAPDKSGLPSDRFSAERTGGSVSTLTIQRTQQEDSAVYLCASSLGHLQGARFFGPGTRLTVL.

This clonotype was recorded a few times. A much larger clone is a single base away; this may be a read error. The CDR3 reads CASSLDPTNEKLFF. CDR3 coding DNA: TGCGCCAGCAGCTTGGATCCAACTAATGAAAAACTGTTTTTT. The chain is built from TRBV5-1 and TRBJ1-4, with D uncertain. CDR1 is SGHRS, CDR2 YFSETQ, per germline. This CDR3 has 14 residues. Trimming took off 0 bases at V and 0 bases at J, with 3 bases between the two ends.

The V and J genes are TRBV9 and TRBJ2-1; 7 nucleotides agree with TRBD2. V lost 0 bases, J lost 3 bases, and 6 bases stayed unmatched. This CDR3 spans 16 amino acids. Germline V gene sequence: CDR1 SGDLS, CDR2 YYNGEE. The CDR3, as DNA: TGTGCCAGCAGCGTAGTAGCGGGTTCCCTCTACAATGAGCAGTTCTTC. It specifies CASSVVAGSLYNEQFF.

About this clonotype: Germline is not matched at one junction end, which may reflect a read error. The rearrangement links TRBV12-3 or TRBV12-4 to TRBJ2-3, with D perhaps matching TRBD2 (5 bases). The length of the CDR3 is 13 residues. The CDR3 region has the DNA TGTGCCAGCAGTCAACTAGTTTTAGATATGCAGTATTTT. Its translation is CASSQLVLDMQYF.

The sample holds a few counts of this clonotype. V usage is TRBV29-1 and J usage is TRBJ2-7; 9 bases align to TRBD1. TRBJ2-5 matches the DNA end more closely, so the J call is doubtful. This CDR3 is built from 13 residues. CDR1 is SQVTM, CDR2 ANQGSEA, per germline. The CDR3: CSVLRTGEGTQYF. For the CDR3, the DNA is TGCAGCGTCCTAAGGACAGGGGAAGGGACCCAGTACTTC.

The chain is built from TRBV20-1 and TRBJ1-1; D might be TRBD1 (6 bases). The CDR3 loop spans 16 amino acids. Trimming stripped 0 bases from V and 1 base from J, with 15 bases between. Looked up from germline, CDR1 is DFQATT and CDR2 is SNEGSKA (reference sequence). Here the CDR3 reads CSARDLGQGRNTEAFF. CDR3 DNA sequence: TGCAGTGCTAGAGATTTGGGGCAGGGGCGGAACACTGAAGCTTTCTTT.

The CDR3 spells CSVGQGPDEQYF. Here the CDR3 DNA reads TGCAGCGTTGGACAGGGGCCGGACGAGCAGTACTTC. The V gene is TRBV29-1, the J gene TRBJ2-7; TRBD1 matches 8 bases. The junction had 4 bases not matched to a gene; V was cut back by 4 bases and J by 5 bases. This CDR3 has 12 amino acids. Germline V lookup: CDR1 SQVTM, CDR2 ANQGSEA.

The genes are TRBV20-1 and TRBJ1-6; D remains unclear. Trimming took off 6 bases at V and 9 bases at J, with 9 bases between the two ends. The CDR3 is 11 amino acids. In germline, CDR1 is DFQATT, CDR2 SNEGSKA (reference sequence). CDR3 nucleotides: TGCAGTGCAGTGAGAAGTTCACCCCTCCACTTT. Encoded protein: CSAVRSSPLHF.

The chain joins TRBV18 to TRBJ2-1; 10 bases are a match to TRBD2. The V segment lost 0 bases and the J segment 9 bases; nucleotides outside the gene matches: 5. CDR1 and CDR2 (germline): KGHSH, LQKENI. The CDR3 length is 15 residues. The DNA of the CDR3 is TGTGCCAGCTCACCACCGGCTAGCGGGGGACGTGAGCAGTTCTTC. Translated: CASSPPASGGREQFF. Drawing the rest from reference TRBV18 and TRBJ2-1, the complete variable domain is NAGVMQNPRHLVRRRGQEARLRCSPMKGHSHVYWYRQLPEEGLKFMVYLQKENIIDESGMPKERFSAEFPKEGPSILRIQQVVRGDSAAYFCASSPPASGGREQFFGPGTRLTVL.

This chain connects TRBV29-1 to TRBJ1-4; no reliable D call. V was cut by 7 bases and J by 6 bases, with 18 bases left in between. Germline loops: CDR1 SQVTM, CDR2 ANQGSEA. The CDR3 totals 14 residues. The CDR3 loop reads CSATATGSDEKLFF. The CDR3 nucleotides are TGCAGCGCTACTGCCACGGGATCTGATGAAAAACTGTTTTTT. Looking up the rest from reference TRBV29-1 and TRBJ1-4 gives the full variable domain: SAVISQKPSRDICQRGTSLTIQCQVDSQVTMMFWYRQQPGQSLTLIATANQGSEATYESGFVIDKFPISRPNLTFSTLTVSNMSPEDSSIYLCSATATGSDEKLFFGSGTQLSVL.

The gene calls are TRBV28 and TRBJ1-2; 8 positions agree with TRBD1. Germline trimming cut 5 bases from V and 4 bases from J; bases unmatched to any gene: 12. The germline V gene encodes CDR1 MDHEN and CDR2 SYDVKM. CDR3 length: 16 amino acids. The DNA of the CDR3 is TGTGCCAGCAGTCCACGGGACAGGAGCGGGGCCTATGGCTACACCTTC. Protein sequence: CASSPRDRSGAYGYTF.